The T cell receptor beta chain described here comes from a study of response to subunit inactivated influenza vaccine (dated by TCRdb to the late 2010s). Background on the whole study: The study used deep quantitative T cell receptor repertoire profiling to track responses to a trivalent subunit inactivated influenza vaccine. Beyond this particular receptor, the publication reports: The authors proposed that each seasonal influenza vaccination may bring in only a limited number of new T cells.

The germline V gene specifies SGDLS as CDR1 and YYNGEE as CDR2. V was cut back by 0 bases and J by 0 bases, leaving a gap of 5 bases between them. The CDR3 goes from the cysteine to the phenylalanine over 14 residues. Of all the DNA, just the CDR3 is kept, 42 bases in frame from base 1. Comments on this clonotype: This receptor's antigen is unknown. No qualities accompany the bases; no much larger clone lies one base away.

The library was obtained by RT-PCR. Sequencing instrument: Illumina HiSeq 2500. The public reads were run again by TCRdb, first through fastp at Q25 and then through MiXCR, and only productive beta chains were kept. Each record represents a unique CDR3 protein, reported with the most common genes and DNA among its rows. This sample holds some 190,000 distinct CDR3 sequences; approximately 15% were observed only once. The ten most abundant clones make up approximately 25% of the sample. The sequencing here drew on CD8+ T cells sorted from PBMCs, taken 4 to 6 days after vaccination. The V gene is TRBV9 and the J gene is TRBJ2-3; the D gene is possibly TRBD1 or TRBD2, each agreeing over 5 bases. The source is a man aged 45-65 years who received an inactivated influenza vaccine. Donor details come from another sample of the same person, matched by shared clones. The DNA reads TGTGCCAGCAGCGTAGGGGACAGCACAGATACGCAGTATTTT. Translated, it reads CASSVGDSTDTQYF. The entire variable domain, with the stretches around the CDR3 drawn from the reference TRBV9 and TRBJ2-3 proteins, is DSGVTQTPKHLITATGQRVTLRCSPRSGDLSVYWYQQSLDQGLQFLIQYYNGEERAKGNILERFSAQQFPDLHSELNLSSLELGDSALYFCASSVGDSTDTQYFGPGTRLTVL.